The 9 T cell receptor beta chains in this list originate from one sample, sequenced in a study of T cell responses to AZD1222 COVID-19 vaccine. The repertoire was sequenced with immunoSEQ multiplex PCR; TCRdb's copy has only in-frame clones and lacks some. The data hold under 200,000 clones, with about nine tenths observed a single time. Sequencing used peripheral blood, obtained on day 0 of AZD1222 vaccination. These receptors originate from an adult in good health.

Written as DNA, the CDR3 is TGTGCCAGCAGTGCAGGCGGTTCCTCTGGAAACACCATATATTTT. This gives the protein CASSAGGSSGNTIYF. V gene TRBV2 combines with J gene TRBJ1-3; no firm D call. The germline gives CDR1 SNHLY, CDR2 FYNNEI. This CDR3 comprises 15 residues. V was cut by 4 bases and J by 0 bases, with 10 bases left in between.

The chain combines TRBV13 with TRBJ1-4; tentative D call: TRBD1 (5 bases). The CDR3 is 15 amino acids. The germline gives CDR1 PRHDT, CDR2 FYEKMQ (reference sequence). V was pared by 4 bases and J by 0 bases, with 9 bases between. In nucleotides, the CDR3 is TGTGCCAGCAGCTGGGGGACGGCAACTAATGAAAAACTGTTTTTT. Its translation is CASSWGTATNEKLFF.

The rearrangement uses TRBV9 and TRBJ2-7; D possibly matches TRBD1 or TRBD2 (6 bases each). There are 15 residues in the CDR3. Germline CDR1 reads SGDLS; CDR2 reads YYNGEE. The V end lost 1 base, the J end lost 4 bases, and 15 bases lay between the germline ends. The CDR3 region is CASSVRDGGPYEQYF. Written as DNA, the CDR3 is TGTGCCAGCAGCGTACGGGACGGGGGCCCATACGAGCAGTACTTC.

V gene TRBV10-3 combines with J gene TRBJ1-3; D perhaps matches TRBD1 (5 bases). The CDR3 runs to 16 residues. The V end lost 3 bases, the J end lost 0 bases, and 12 bases lay between the germline ends. Per germline, CDR1 ENHRY and CDR2 SYGVKD. The CDR3 DNA reads as TGTGCCATCAGTGATCGACAGTACCGCTCTGGAAACACCATATATTTT. This gives the protein CAISDRQYRSGNTIYF.

The CDR3 here is CASSYGLSEQYF. Here the CDR3 DNA reads TGTGCCAGCAGTTACGGATTATCCGAGCAGTACTTC. The V gene is TRBV6-5, the J gene TRBJ2-7, with D hard to call. The V end lost 2 bases, the J end lost 6 bases, and 8 bases lay between the germline ends. The V gene's germline CDR1 is MNHEY and CDR2 SVGAGI. This CDR3 spans 12 amino acids.

This clone came up a few times. The chain recombines TRBV3-1 (or the pseudogene TRBV3-2) with TRBJ2-7; 10 nucleotides line up with TRBD2. CDR3 length: 15 residues. Germline V lookup: CDR1 LGHDT, CDR2 YNNKEL (reference sequence). With V trimmed by 4 bases and J by 0 bases, 3 bases remained unmatched. This chain's CDR3 is CASSLTSGASYEQYF. Written as DNA, the CDR3 is TGTGCCAGCAGCCTCACTAGCGGGGCCTCCTACGAGCAGTACTTC.

The gene calls are TRBV5-1 and TRBJ2-7; 8 positions match TRBD2. The CDR3 has 14 amino acids. Trimming took 3 bases from V and 5 from J; bases not matched to a gene: 7. CDR1 and CDR2 from the germline V gene are SGHRS and YFSETQ. CDR3 sequence (DNA): TGCGCCAGCAGCTCCGGCCGGACTAGCAACGAGCAGTACTTC. The encoded protein is CASSSGRTSNEQYF.

This clone was detected a few times. The rearrangement uses TRBV6-1 and TRBJ2-1, with D hard to call. From germline, CDR1 is MNHNS and CDR2 SASEGT. The CDR3 is 15 residues long. Trimming pared 2 bases from V and 6 bases from J, leaving 14 bases between. Here the CDR3 DNA reads TGTGCCAGCAGTGAAAGGTTGGGTAAGGGCAATGAGCAGTTCTTC. Protein: CASSERLGKGNEQFF.

The chain links TRBV15 to TRBJ1-5; D perhaps matches TRBD1 (6 bases). In germline, CDR1 is LNHNV, CDR2 YYDKDF (reference sequence). The V and J ends lost 5 bases and 2 bases respectively, with 7 bases between them. The CDR3 has 13 amino acids. CDR3: CATSHRGNQPQHF. The CDR3, as DNA: TGTGCCACCAGCCACAGGGGCAATCAGCCCCAGCATTTT.